One and the same sample provided the 5 T cell receptor beta chains below, sequenced in a study of cytomegalovirus exposure and HLA in healthy donors. Using immunoSEQ multiplex PCR, the repertoire was profiled, and TCRdb retains in-frame clones only, with some absent. The table lists about 140,000 clones, approximately 86% of them singletons. Sequencing used PBMCs. The receptors come from a man aged 18-30 years in good health and CMV-seropositive.

V and J are TRBV7-2 and TRBJ1-1; the D is unclear. The V gene lost 3 bases and the J gene lost 4 bases, with 9 bases spanning the gap. The germline V gene encodes CDR1 SGHTA and CDR2 FQGNSA. The CDR3 sequence is 13 residues long. This CDR3 reads CASSFGRGTEAFF. The CDR3 bases are TGTGCCAGCAGCTTCGGCCGGGGCACTGAAGCTTTCTTT.

The rearrangement joins TRBV5-4 to TRBJ2-2, with 8 bases lining up with TRBD1. Germline CDR1 and CDR2: SGHNT and YYREEE (reference sequence). V lost 4 bases, J lost 4 bases, and 6 bases stayed unmatched. CDR3 length: 15 amino acids. The CDR3 DNA is TGTGCCAGCAGCCCCAGGGGGCGCGGCACCGGGGAGCTGTTTTTT. The encoded protein is CASSPRGRGTGELFF.

The chain joins TRBV7-3 to TRBJ2-2, with a weak D call TRBD1 (6 bases). CDR3 length: 12 amino acids. CDR1 is SGHTA and CDR2 is FQGTGA in the germline V gene. Trimming stripped 10 bases from V and 6 bases from J, with 12 bases between. The CDR3 sequence: CATRGKSGELFF. Here the CDR3 DNA reads TGTGCCACTAGGGGGAAATCCGGGGAGCTGTTTTTT. Full variable domain (rest looked up from reference TRBV7-3 and TRBJ2-2): GAGVSQTPSNKVTEKGKYVELRCDPISGHTALYWYRQSLGQGPEFLIYFQGTGAADDSGLPNDRFFAVRPEGSVSTLKIQRTERGDSAVYLCATRGKSGELFFGEGSRLTVL.

The J gene is TRBJ2-5, the V gene TRBV6-6, with a tentative D call TRBD1 (5 bases). The CDR3 covers 14 residues. Germline assignment: CDR1 MNHNY and CDR2 SVGAGI (reference sequence). With 0 bases removed from V and 5 bases from J, the gap between germline ends came to 10 bases. CDR3 region: CASSYSGAGETQYF. In DNA form, the CDR3 reads TGTGCCAGCAGTTACTCAGGGGCAGGCGAGACCCAGTACTTC.

The V gene is TRBV4-2, the J gene TRBJ2-7; 9 nucleotides align to TRBD2. The CDR3 consists of 15 residues. Germline values: CDR1 LGHNA, CDR2 YNFKEQ. J gave up 3 bases and V 1 base, and 4 bases lay outside the gene matches. This CDR3 is CASSQVETSGYEQYF. The DNA of the CDR3 is TGTGCCAGCAGCCAAGTGGAGACTAGCGGCTACGAGCAGTACTTC.